Listed here are 20 T cell receptor delta chains from one sample, sequenced in a study of gamma-delta chains in newborns, infants, children. TCRdb used CATT to re-call clones from the reads. The top ten hold 20% to 30% of the sample, which has over a thousand delta-chain clones, more than 3.5% seen once. The specimen was blood. The receptors derive from a child who was a newborn, infant or young child, either healthy, febrile or measles-vaccinated (not recorded which).

In this sample, this clone turned up a few times. A far larger clone is only one base removed, so a read error is likely. The chain uses TRDV2 and TRDJ3, with 10 bases that match TRDD3. Per germline, CDR1 GEAIGNYY and CDR2 EKD. There are 21 residues in the CDR3. CDR3 region: CACDETGGSSLSSWDTRQTFF. DNA of the CDR3: TGTGCCTGTGACGAGACTGGGGGATCCTCGCTTAGCTCCTGGGACACCCGACAGACGTTTTTC.

In the case of this clone: A far larger clone is only one base removed, so a read error is likely. The chain uses TRDV1 and TRDJ1; D is possibly TRDD3 (5 bases). This CDR3 region has 17 residues. Germline V gene data show CDR1 as TSWWSYY and CDR2 as QGS. Trimming removed 4 bases from V and 0 bases from J, with 18 bases in between. CDR3 coding DNA: TGTGCTCTTGGGGGACAACACGCCTGGGATTACACCGATAAACTCATCTTT. Amino acids: CALGGQHAWDYTDKLIF.

On this clone: TCRdb attributes to this sequence the protein of a much larger clone, which differs from the DNA translation at residue 4; a read error is likely, and the protein displayed is translated from the DNA. The V and J genes are TRDV2 and TRDJ1; 9 bases match TRDD3. V was pared by 6 bases and J by 10 bases, with 8 bases of the junction left unmatched. The germline V gene has CDR1 GEAIGNYY and CDR2 EKD. The CDR3 has 12 residues. CDR3 sequence reads: CACNPGGSRLIF. The CDR3 DNA reads TGTGCCTGTAACCCTGGGGGATCCAGACTCATCTTT.

For this clone: The likely explanation is a read error, given a far larger clone one base away. This chain joins TRDV2 and TRDJ3, with TRDD3 matching 9 bases. The germline CDR1 and CDR2 sequences are GEAIGNYY and EKD. With V trimmed by 3 bases and J by 0 bases, 8 bases remained unmatched. CDR3 length equals 19 residues. For the CDR3, the DNA is TGTGCCTGTGACGCACCGGGGATACGGAGCTCCTGGGACACCCGACAGATGTTTTTC. Protein: CACDAPGIRSSWDTRQMFF.

A word on this clone: The protein recorded in TCRdb matches a much larger clone and deviates from this DNA's translation at residue 6, suggesting a read error; the protein here is obtained by translating the DNA. This chain connects TRDV2 to TRDJ1; 8 bases are shared with TRDD3. The trim removed 3 bases at V and 5 bases at J, leaving 13 bases unmatched. The CDR3 length is 16 residues. Germline V gene lookup returns CDR1 GEAIGNYY and CDR2 EKD. The CDR3: CACDRQDTGDTDKLIF. The CDR3 nucleotides read TGTGCCTGTGACCGCCAAGATACTGGGGATACTGATAAACTCATCTTT.

Notes on this clone: A much larger clone is a single base away; this may be a read error. The chain uses TRDV2 and TRDJ1, with 12 bases matching TRDD3. The CDR3 spans 19 residues. V was pared by 0 bases and J by 0 bases, with 10 bases of the junction left unmatched. Germline values: CDR1 GEAIGNYY, CDR2 EKD. CDR3 region: CACDTGDWGILPHTDKLIF. Written as DNA, the CDR3 is TGTGCCTGTGACACCGGCGACTGGGGGATACTGCCGCACACCGATAAACTCATCTTT.

This clone is labeled hyperexpanded (1% or more). Other DNA sequences in the sample encode the same CDR3. The chain is built from TRDV2 and TRDJ2; 9 nucleotides match TRDD3. The CDR3 runs to 14 residues. Trimming took 4 bases from V and 2 from J; bases not matched to a gene: 1. From germline, CDR1 is GEAIGNYY and CDR2 EKD. The chain's CDR3 is CACDTGGLTAQLFF. CDR3 DNA: TGTGCCTGTGATACTGGGGGATTGACAGCACAACTCTTCTTT.

In regard to this clone: This clone may be a read error of a much larger clone one base away. The V call is TRDV1, the J call TRDJ1; D is perhaps TRDD3 (6 bases). V dropped 6 bases and J dropped 2 bases, with 16 bases sitting between them. This CDR3 has 15 amino acids. In germline, CDR1 is TSWWSYY, CDR2 QGS. CDR3 protein: CALGKLIGITDKLIF. DNA for the CDR3: TGTGCTCTTGGCAAACTAATAGGGATAACCGATAAACTCATCTTT.

This clone appeared a few times. The rearrangement links TRDV1 to TRDJ1, with D perhaps being TRDD2 or TRDD3 (5 bases each). The V end lost 9 bases, the J end lost 0 bases, and 29 bases lay between the germline ends. CDR3 length: 19 residues. The germline gives CDR1 TSWWSYY, CDR2 QGS. The CDR3 nucleotides are TGTGCTCTCCTGAGGCCTACGGGGGGTGGTGGGGAATACACCGATAAACTCATCTTT. Protein product: CALLRPTGGGGEYTDKLIF.

As regards this clone: This may arise from a read error, as a much more abundant clone is one base away. The genes are TRDV1 and TRDJ2; TRDD3 matches at 9 bases. Germline loops: CDR1 TSWWSYY, CDR2 QGS. This CDR3 has 21 residues. Losses at the gene ends were 0 bases for V and 4 bases for J; bases not matched to a gene: 18. The CDR3 DNA is TGTGCTCTTGGGGAACTAGAAGACTTCCCTACTGCTGGGGGATCGACAGCACAACTCTTCTTT. Its protein product is CALGELEDFPTAGGSTAQLFF.

This clone is termed large. Within the sample, other DNA sequences also encode this same CDR3. The chain couples TRDV1 to TRDJ1; D is possibly TRDD3 (6 bases). CDR3 length: 16 residues. V dropped 0 bases and J dropped 4 bases, with 15 bases sitting between them. In germline, CDR1 is TSWWSYY, CDR2 QGS. CDR3 DNA sequence: TGTGCTCTTGGGGAACTAGCCTTCTGGGGAATCGATAAACTCATCTTT. It codes for CALGELAFWGIDKLIF.

In its sample, this clone is large (0.1 to 1%). Different DNA sequences within this sample yield the same CDR3. The chain links TRDV2 to TRDJ3, with TRDD3 identical over 13 bases. The trim removed 1 base at V and 0 bases at J, leaving 11 bases unmatched. The CDR3 has 22 amino acids. CDR1 is GEAIGNYY, CDR2 EKD, per germline. CDR3 in amino acids: CACDTLTGGYDQSSWDTRQMFF. CDR3 in DNA: TGTGCCTGTGACACTCTTACTGGGGGATACGACCAAAGCTCCTGGGACACCCGACAGATGTTTTTC.

Note on this clone: A single base is all that separates this from a far larger clone, so a read error is likely. J is TRDJ1 and V is TRDV2; 9 nucleotides agree with TRDD3. The ends lost 2 bases at V and 0 bases at J; junction bases unmatched: 12. This CDR3 region has 18 residues. The germline V gene has CDR1 GEAIGNYY and CDR2 EKD. CDR3 bases: TGTGCCTGTGACAAGGCGGTGGGGGATATGGGGGACACCGATAAACTCATCTTT. Translated, it gives CACDKAVGDMGDTDKLIF.

This clone was counted only a few times. A far bigger clonotype differs at one base, so this is likely a read error. The chain carries TRDV2 and TRDJ1; 11 bases align to TRDD3. The germline CDR1 and CDR2 sequences are GEAIGNYY and EKD. After removal of 2 bases from V and 3 bases from J, the junction contained 13 bases not matched to a gene. The CDR3 covers 18 residues. The CDR3 bases are TGTGCCTGTGACAGCTTCTTACTGGGGGATAAGGACGCCGATAAACTCATCTTT. Protein sequence: CACDSFLLGDKDADKLIF.

About this clone itself: A read error likely explains why the TCRdb protein, taken from a much larger clone, differs from this DNA's translation at residues 4 and 10; the protein shown is translated from the DNA. The chain recombines TRDV2 with TRDJ1; 11 bases fit TRDD3. This CDR3 region has 13 residues. Germline trimming cut 5 bases from V and 10 bases from J; bases unmatched to any gene: 8. Per germline, CDR1 GEAIGNYY and CDR2 EKD. The CDR3 spells CACVYWGINRLIF. The CDR3 DNA reads TGTGCCTGTGTCTACTGGGGGATAAATAGACTCATCTTT.

On this clone: A much larger clone differs by one base, so this may be a read error. The V call is TRDV3, the J call TRDJ1; D unresolved. CDR1 TVYSNPD and CDR2 GDNSRS come from the germline V gene (reference sequence). The CDR3 spans 11 residues. This CDR3 reads CALATTDRLIF. CDR3 nucleotide sequence: TGTGCCTTGGCGACCACCGATAGACTCATCTTT.

This clone is medium-sized by share. This sequence joins TRDV1 and TRDJ1; TRDD3 matches 7 bases. Germline assignment: CDR1 TSWWSYY and CDR2 QGS. The CDR3 has 15 amino acids. With 4 bases clipped from V and 0 bases from J, the junction kept 5 bases outside the gene matches. CDR3 nucleotide sequence: TGTGCTCTTGGGGGAGGGGGATGGTACACCGATAAACTCATCTTT. Amino acid sequence: CALGGGGWYTDKLIF.

A remark on this clone: A far larger clone is off by one base, so a read error is likely. Other DNA sequences in this specimen translate into the identical CDR3. The V gene is TRDV2, the J gene TRDJ1; either TRDD2 or TRDD3 may supply D (5 bases each). CDR1 and CDR2 (germline): GEAIGNYY, EKD. The CDR3 has 18 residues. V lost 4 bases to trimming and J lost 8 bases, with 31 bases between them. CDR3: CACEDRPTWGRKERKLIF. The CDR3 bases are TGTGCCTGTGAGGACAGACCTACGTGGGGCCGAAAGGAGAGAAAACTCATCTTT.

About this clone: It differs at one base from a far larger clone, so likely a read error. The rearrangement joins TRDV2 to TRDJ3; 9 nucleotides align to TRDD3. Germline V CDR1 and CDR2: GEAIGNYY, EKD. The CDR3 totals 20 residues. V shed 0 bases, J shed 0 bases, and the junction held 8 bases outside the gene matches. The CDR3 spells CACDTALWGISSWDTRQMFF. CDR3 coding DNA: TGTGCCTGTGACACCGCCCTTTGGGGGATAAGCTCCTGGGACACCCGACAGATGTTTTTC.

Sample share makes this clone large. This CDR3 is also generated by other DNA sequences in the sample. The chain combines TRDV1 with TRDJ1; a weak D match, TRDD3 (6 bases). Between the trimmed V and J ends, which lost 2 bases and 0 bases, there was a span of 16 bases. Germline loops: CDR1 TSWWSYY, CDR2 QGS. The CDR3 contains 17 residues. CDR3 in amino acids: CALGEGCWGLYTDKLIF. The CDR3 region has the DNA TGTGCTCTTGGGGAAGGGTGCTGGGGACTGTACACCGATAAACTCATCTTT.